Detailed here is one T cell receptor (beta chain). TCRdb's table, derived via immunoSEQ multiplex PCR, lists solely in-frame clones and lacks some. The sample has 40,000 or so clones, approximately 94% seen once. This sample was included in a study of preoperative IRX-2 immunotherapy in early breast cancer. Trimming stripped 6 bases from V and 7 bases from J, with 19 bases between. The CDR3 runs 15 residues. CDR1 and CDR2 from the germline V gene are ENHRY and SYGVKD. Treatment described: preoperative locoregional IRX-2 cytokine immunotherapy. Preoperative locoregional IRX-2 cytokine immunotherapy was tested in the phase Ib source study.

Here the sequenced sample was tumor tissue, taken after IRX-2 immunotherapy. This receptor was identified in a human donor with breast cancer. The V gene is TRBV10-3, the J gene TRBJ2-1; tentative D call: TRBD1 (6 bases). Written as DNA, the CDR3 is TGTGCCATCAGCGAAAATCGGGACAACTGGAATGAGCAGTTCTTC. Its translation is CAISENRDNWNEQFF.